The 18 T cell receptor beta chains presented below share a single source sample, sequenced in a study of T cell repertoires in cytomegalovirus infection. Each CDR3 protein gets one entry after TCRdb re-called the reads with MiXCR. Of 450,000 to 650,000 distinct CDR3 sequences in the sample, around a quarter were seen once. The specimen was PBMCs. Receptors were obtained from a human donor in good health (CMV status not recorded). Some clones in this sample may be carry-over from other donors' samples.

This clonotype was found a few times. V is TRBV9 and J is TRBJ2-1; possibly TRBD2 for D (5 bases). The CDR3 length is 14 residues. CDR1 and CDR2 from the germline V gene are SGDLS and YYNGEE. Trimming took 4 bases from V and 9 from J, leaving 17 bases between them. CDR3: CASSPIALRGEQFF. The CDR3 DNA is TGTGCCAGCAGCCCGATAGCGTTACGGGGTGAGCAGTTCTTC. Looking up the rest from reference TRBV9 and TRBJ2-1 gives the full variable domain: DSGVTQTPKHLITATGQRVTLRCSPRSGDLSVYWYQQSLDQGLQFLIQYYNGEERAKGNILERFSAQQFPDLHSELNLSSLELGDSALYFCASSPIALRGEQFFGPGTRLTVL.

The V call is TRBV5-1, the J call TRBJ2-3; the D gene is possibly TRBD2 (6 bases). This CDR3 comprises 13 residues. Germline V lookup: CDR1 SGHRS, CDR2 YFSETQ. V was pared by 4 bases and J by 5 bases, with 11 bases between. The CDR3 DNA reads as TGCGCCAGCAGCACAGCGGGCGGAGATACGCAGTATTTT. It translates to CASSTAGGDTQYF.

This clonotype showed up just a few times. CDR3 sequence reads: CAIKGLAGHNEQFF. In nucleotides, the CDR3 is TGTGCCATCAAGGGACTAGCGGGTCACAATGAGCAGTTCTTC. This chain uses TRBV10-3 with TRBJ2-1; 12 nucleotides line up with TRBD2. CDR3 length equals 14 residues. V gave up 7 bases and J gave up 5 bases; unmatched junction bases: 3. CDR1 is ENHRY and CDR2 is SYGVKD in the germline V gene.

The V gene is TRBV18, the J gene TRBJ2-7; D may be TRBD1 (6 bases). Germline V gene data show CDR1 as KGHSH and CDR2 as LQKENI. The CDR3 contains 13 residues. The V end lost 2 bases, the J end lost 5 bases, and 10 bases lay between the germline ends. The CDR3 loop reads CASSPVGGNEQYV. In DNA, the CDR3 is TGTGCCAGCTCACCAGTAGGGGGTAACGAGCAGTACGTC.

The chain uses TRBV6-5 and TRBJ2-3, with D maybe TRBD2 (7 bases). Trimming cost V 7 bases and J 2 bases, with 16 bases left between them. The CDR3 covers 15 residues. Looked up from germline, CDR1 is MNHEY and CDR2 is SVGAGI. The CDR3 DNA reads as TGTGCCAGCACGGCTAGCGGACAGACCACAGATACGCAGTATTTT. This gives the protein CASTASGQTTDTQYF.

The rearrangement joins TRBV7-9 to TRBJ2-5, with 7 positions matching TRBD1. Unmatched junction bases numbered 7, after V lost 1 base and J lost 2 bases. The CDR3 totals 16 residues. Per the germline V gene, CDR1 is SEHNR and CDR2 is FQNEAQ (reference sequence). Written as DNA, the CDR3 is TGTGCCAGCAGCTTAGGATTGACAGGGATACAAGAGACCCAGTACTTC. Its translation: CASSLGLTGIQETQYF.

The rearrangement joins TRBV7-3 to TRBJ2-3; D uncertain. The CDR3 loop spans 16 amino acids. The V end lost 0 bases, the J end lost 4 bases, and 14 bases lay between the germline ends. CDR1 SGHTA and CDR2 FQGTGA come from the germline V gene. This chain's CDR3 is CASSLTPALHPDTQYF. The CDR3 DNA is TGTGCCAGCAGCTTAACCCCGGCACTACACCCAGATACGCAGTATTTT. Together with reference TRBV7-3 and TRBJ2-3, the CDR3 gives the full variable domain: GAGVSQTPSNKVTEKGKYVELRCDPISGHTALYWYRQSLGQGPEFLIYFQGTGAADDSGLPNDRFFAVRPEGSVSTLKIQRTERGDSAVYLCASSLTPALHPDTQYFGPGTRLTVL.

The chain uses TRBV5-4 and TRBJ1-1; D is uncertain. V was shortened by 4 bases and J by 4 bases, with 11 bases between the two germline ends. Germline V lookup: CDR1 SGHNT, CDR2 YYREEE (reference sequence). This CDR3 region has 13 residues. CDR3 nucleotide sequence: TGTGCCAGCAGCCCTCCCTCGGCCACTGAAGCTTTCTTT. It codes for CASSPPSATEAFF.

This clonotype was observed a few times. The chain recombines TRBV12-3 or TRBV12-4 with TRBJ1-5; D is unresolved. The CDR3 loop spans 14 amino acids. Trimming took 5 bases from V and 7 from J, leaving 15 bases between them. The CDR3 DNA reads as TGTGCCAGCAGTGCAGTCGCGGCCAAACAGCCCCAGCATTTT. Translating gives CASSAVAAKQPQHF.

In this sample, this clonotype turned up a few times. The chain uses TRBV29-1 and TRBJ2-5; unclear D gene. This CDR3 contains 13 residues. Germline loops: CDR1 SQVTM, CDR2 ANQGSEA. The V gene lost 3 bases and the J gene lost 2 bases, with 10 bases spanning the gap. CDR3 loop: CSVDISAQETQYF. DNA of the CDR3: TGCAGCGTTGATATATCAGCTCAAGAGACCCAGTACTTC.

This clonotype was recorded a few times. The chain employs TRBV12-3 or TRBV12-4 and TRBJ1-5; D gene uncertain. The CDR3 loop spans 13 amino acids. V was trimmed by 3 bases and J by 6 bases, leaving 9 bases between them. This CDR3 is CASSLGSRQPQHF. CDR3 coding DNA: TGTGCCAGCAGTTTGGGCAGTCGTCAGCCCCAGCATTTT.

This chain uses TRBV27 with TRBJ2-7; D gene unclear. CDR3 length: 14 amino acids. Trimming pared 4 bases from V and 0 bases from J, leaving 10 bases between. Germline CDR1 is MNHEY and CDR2 is SMNVEV (reference sequence). This CDR3 reads CASSSTDSSYEQYF. The CDR3 nucleotides are TGTGCCAGCAGTTCCACGGATAGCTCCTACGAGCAGTACTTC.

This clonotype was found many times. V is TRBV6-2 or TRBV6-3 and J is TRBJ2-7; 9 bases agree with TRBD2. The CDR3 has 14 amino acids. The V gene's germline CDR1 is MNHEY and CDR2 SVGEGT. V shed 6 bases, J shed 1 base, and the junction held 4 bases outside the gene matches. As DNA, the CDR3 is TGTGCCAGCAGAAATAGCGGGAGTTCCTACGAGCAGTACTTC. Protein sequence: CASRNSGSSYEQYF.

In its sample, this clonotype was seen many times. The V and J genes are TRBV7-2 and TRBJ2-3; possibly TRBD1 for D (6 bases). The CDR3 extends over 17 amino acids. The germline CDR1 and CDR2 sequences are SGHTA and FQGNSA. V lost 6 bases and J 4 bases, leaving 23 bases between the germline ends. The CDR3 nucleotides read TGTGCCAGCAGTCTCATCTCCCCGGGACAAATTCCAGATACGCAGTATTTT. Translating gives CASSLISPGQIPDTQYF.

The sample holds many counts of this clonotype. CDR3 nucleotide sequence: TGTGCCAGCAGCCCCTGGGGGAAGACCCAGTACTTC. It yields the protein CASSPWGKTQYF. This chain joins TRBV7-2 and TRBJ2-5; D possibly matches TRBD1 or TRBD2 (5 bases each). This CDR3 is built from 12 residues. V shed 5 bases and J shed 6 bases, with 10 bases lying between them. Per the germline V gene, CDR1 is SGHTA and CDR2 is FQGNSA.

This sequence joins TRBV6-2 or TRBV6-3 and TRBJ1-1, with unresolved D. Per germline, CDR1 MNHEY and CDR2 SVGEGT. The CDR3 loop spans 13 amino acids. V shed 5 bases and J shed 3 bases, with 10 bases lying between them. CDR3 residues: CASSPDPYTEAFF. In DNA, the CDR3 is TGTGCCAGCAGTCCTGACCCTTACACTGAAGCTTTCTTT.

This rearrangement joins TRBV5-6 to TRBJ2-1; tentative D call: TRBD1 (6 bases). Trimming shortened V by 4 bases and J by 15 bases, and 14 bases separated the two germline ends. Germline V lookup: CDR1 SGHDT, CDR2 YYEEEE. The CDR3 sequence is 11 residues long. The CDR3, as DNA: TGTGCCAGCAGCCGGACAGACGGGGTGTTCTTC. Amino acid sequence: CASSRTDGVFF.

CDR3 DNA: TGTGCCTTGGGACGGGGGGGCGGAGGAATTCTAGGTGGCTACACCTTC. The encoded protein is CALGRGGGGILGGYTF. This rearrangement joins TRBV30 to TRBJ1-2; a weak D match, TRBD1 (6 bases). V lost 7 bases and J 7 bases, leaving 28 bases between the germline ends. Germline V gene lookup returns CDR1 GTSNPN and CDR2 SVGIG (reference sequence). The CDR3 has 16 amino acids.